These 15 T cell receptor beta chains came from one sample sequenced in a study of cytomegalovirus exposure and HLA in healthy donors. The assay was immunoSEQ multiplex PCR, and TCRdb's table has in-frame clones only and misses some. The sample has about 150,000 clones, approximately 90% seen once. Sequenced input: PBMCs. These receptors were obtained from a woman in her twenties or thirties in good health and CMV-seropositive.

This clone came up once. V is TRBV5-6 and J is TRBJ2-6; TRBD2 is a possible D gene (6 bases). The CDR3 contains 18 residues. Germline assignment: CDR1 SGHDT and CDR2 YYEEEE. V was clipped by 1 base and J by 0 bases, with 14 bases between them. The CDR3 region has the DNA TGTGCCAGCAGCTTGTGGCGGGATCCCAGCTCTGGGGCCAACGTCCTGACTTTC. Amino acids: CASSLWRDPSSGANVLTF. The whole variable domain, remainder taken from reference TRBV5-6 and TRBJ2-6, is DAGVTQSPTHLIKTRGQQVTLRCSPKSGHDTVSWYQQALGQGPQFIFQYYEEEERQRGNFPDRFSGHQFPNYSSELNVNALLLGDSALYLCASSLWRDPSSGANVLTFGAGSRLTVL.

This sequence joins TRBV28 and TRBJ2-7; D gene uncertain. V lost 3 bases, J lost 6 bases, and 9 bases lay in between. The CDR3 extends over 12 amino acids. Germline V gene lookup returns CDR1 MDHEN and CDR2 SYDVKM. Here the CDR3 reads CASSLVPSEQYF. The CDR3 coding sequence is TGTGCCAGCAGTTTGGTTCCCAGCGAGCAGTACTTC.

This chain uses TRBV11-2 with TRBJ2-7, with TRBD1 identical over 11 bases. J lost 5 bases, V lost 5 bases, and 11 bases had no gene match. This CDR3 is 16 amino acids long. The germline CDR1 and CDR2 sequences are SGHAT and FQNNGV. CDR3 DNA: TGTGCCAGCAGCGCAGGACAGGGGGCGTTCCCAAACGAGCAGTACTTC. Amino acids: CASSAGQGAFPNEQYF.

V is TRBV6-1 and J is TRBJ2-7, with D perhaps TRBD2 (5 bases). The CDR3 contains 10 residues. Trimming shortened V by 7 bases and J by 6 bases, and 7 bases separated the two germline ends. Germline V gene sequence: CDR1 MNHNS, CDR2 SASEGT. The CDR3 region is CASTGIEQYF. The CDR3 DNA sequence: TGTGCCAGCACGGGGATCGAGCAGTACTTC.

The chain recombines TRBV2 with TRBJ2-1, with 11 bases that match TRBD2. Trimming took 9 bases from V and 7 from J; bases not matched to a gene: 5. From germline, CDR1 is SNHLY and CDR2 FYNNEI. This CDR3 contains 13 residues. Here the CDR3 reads CASQSSGRNEQFF. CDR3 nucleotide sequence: TGTGCCAGTCAGTCTAGCGGGAGGAATGAGCAGTTCTTC.

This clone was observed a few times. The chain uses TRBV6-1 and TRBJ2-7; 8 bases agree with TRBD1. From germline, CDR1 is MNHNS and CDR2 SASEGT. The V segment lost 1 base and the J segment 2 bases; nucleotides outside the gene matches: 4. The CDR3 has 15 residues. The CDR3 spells CASSEGQGAAYEQYF. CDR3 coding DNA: TGTGCCAGCAGTGAAGGGCAGGGGGCGGCCTACGAGCAGTACTTC.

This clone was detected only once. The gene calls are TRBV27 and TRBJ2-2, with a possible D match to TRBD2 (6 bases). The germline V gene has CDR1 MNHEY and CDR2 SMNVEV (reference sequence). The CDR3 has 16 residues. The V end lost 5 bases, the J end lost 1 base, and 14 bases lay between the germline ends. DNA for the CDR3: TGTGCCAGCAGTGGGGGTGGAGGGTGGAACACCGGGGAGCTGTTTTTT. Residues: CASSGGGGWNTGELFF.

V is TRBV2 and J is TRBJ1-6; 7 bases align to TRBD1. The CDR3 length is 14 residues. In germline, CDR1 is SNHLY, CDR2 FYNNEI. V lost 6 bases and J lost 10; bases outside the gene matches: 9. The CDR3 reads CASRTGTAQSPLHF. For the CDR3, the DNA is TGTGCCAGCAGGACTGGGACAGCCCAATCACCCCTCCACTTT.

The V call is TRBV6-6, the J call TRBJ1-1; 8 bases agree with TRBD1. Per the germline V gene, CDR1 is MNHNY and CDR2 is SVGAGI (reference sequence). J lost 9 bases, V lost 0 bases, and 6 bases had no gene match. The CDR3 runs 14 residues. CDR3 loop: CASSYSRDRNKAFF. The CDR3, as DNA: TGTGCCAGCAGTTACTCGCGGGACAGGAACAAAGCTTTCTTT.

CDR3 in amino acids: CASNTGGHEQYF. The CDR3 DNA reads TGTGCCAGCAACACGGGAGGCCACGAGCAGTACTTC. The V gene is TRBV7-8, the J gene TRBJ2-7; 7 bases align to TRBD2. Germline V lookup: CDR1 SGHVS, CDR2 FQNEAQ. The CDR3 is 12 residues long. The V gene end was trimmed by 7 bases and the J gene end by 5 bases; junction bases not matched to a gene: 5.

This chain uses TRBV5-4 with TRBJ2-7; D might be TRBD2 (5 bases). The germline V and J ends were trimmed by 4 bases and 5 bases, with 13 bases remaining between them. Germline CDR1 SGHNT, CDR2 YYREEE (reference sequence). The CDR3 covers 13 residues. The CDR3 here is CASSLWTSNEQYF. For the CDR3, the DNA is TGTGCCAGCAGCCTGTGGACTTCCAACGAGCAGTACTTC.

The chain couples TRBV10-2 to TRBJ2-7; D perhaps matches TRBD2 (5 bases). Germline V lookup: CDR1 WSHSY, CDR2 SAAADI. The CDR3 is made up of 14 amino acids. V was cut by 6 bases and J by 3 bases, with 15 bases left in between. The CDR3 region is CASSLGLADYEQYF. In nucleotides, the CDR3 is TGCGCCAGCAGCCTTGGCCTAGCTGACTACGAGCAGTACTTC.

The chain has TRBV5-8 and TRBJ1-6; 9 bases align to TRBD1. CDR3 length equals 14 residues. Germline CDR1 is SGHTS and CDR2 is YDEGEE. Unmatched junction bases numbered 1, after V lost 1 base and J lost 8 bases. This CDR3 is CASSLRDRDSPLHF. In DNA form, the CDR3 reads TGTGCCAGCAGCTTGCGGGACAGGGATTCACCCCTCCACTTT.

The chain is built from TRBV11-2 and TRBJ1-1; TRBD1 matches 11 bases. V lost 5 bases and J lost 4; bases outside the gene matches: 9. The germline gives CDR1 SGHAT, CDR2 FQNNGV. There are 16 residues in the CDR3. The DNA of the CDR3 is TGTGCCAGCAGCCCAGGGGGACAGGGGGGAACCACTGAAGCTTTCTTT. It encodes CASSPGGQGGTTEAFF.

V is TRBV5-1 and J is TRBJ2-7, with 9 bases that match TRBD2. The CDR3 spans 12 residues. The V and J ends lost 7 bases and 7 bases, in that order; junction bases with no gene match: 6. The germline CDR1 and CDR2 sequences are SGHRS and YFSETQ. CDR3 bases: TGCGCCAGCCGGCGGGAGGGTTGGGAGCAGTACTTC. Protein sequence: CASRREGWEQYF.